The 2 T cell receptor beta chains in this list originate from one sample, sequenced in a study of blood T cells in healthy people across ages. The use of a sample-barcoded 5' primer and a J-beta primer mix characterized a second PCR of about 6 to 11 cycles. TCRdb analysed the 5' RACE reads with MiXCR anew, one entry per CDR3 protein. The table shows hundreds of thousands of distinct CDR3 sequences, with 55% to 70% occurring only once. The sample comprised blood. The receptors shown here come from a man aged 25 to 40 in good health.

This clonotype showed up many times. The V call is TRBV7-2, the J call TRBJ2-3; weak D call: TRBD1 (5 bases). Trimming stripped 5 bases from V and 3 bases from J, with 27 bases between. The germline V gene has CDR1 SGHTA and CDR2 FQGNSA. The CDR3 loop spans 19 amino acids. CDR3 residues: CASSPQPLGPSVVTDTQYF. For the CDR3, the DNA is TGTGCCAGCAGCCCTCAACCCTTGGGGCCTTCGGTTGTAACAGATACGCAGTATTTT.

The chain carries TRBV12-3 or TRBV12-4 and TRBJ1-4; no clear D. The V end was cut by 0 bases, the J end by 3 bases, with 5 bases between. The CDR3 has 14 residues. This chain's CDR3 is CASSLASSNEKLFF. CDR3 sequence (DNA): TGTGCCAGCAGTTTAGCGAGTTCTAATGAAAAACTGTTTTTT.